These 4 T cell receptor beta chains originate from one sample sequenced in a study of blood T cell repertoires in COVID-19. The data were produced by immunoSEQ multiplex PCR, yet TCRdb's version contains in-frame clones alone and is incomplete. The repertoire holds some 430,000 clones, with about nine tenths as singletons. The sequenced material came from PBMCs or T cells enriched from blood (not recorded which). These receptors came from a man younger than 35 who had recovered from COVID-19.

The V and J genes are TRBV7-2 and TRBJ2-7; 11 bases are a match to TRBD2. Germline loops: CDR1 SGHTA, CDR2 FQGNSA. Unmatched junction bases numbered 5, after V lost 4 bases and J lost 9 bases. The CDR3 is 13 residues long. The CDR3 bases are TGTGCCAGCAGCTCGGTAGCGGGAGGGGGGCAGTACTTC. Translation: CASSSVAGGGQYF.

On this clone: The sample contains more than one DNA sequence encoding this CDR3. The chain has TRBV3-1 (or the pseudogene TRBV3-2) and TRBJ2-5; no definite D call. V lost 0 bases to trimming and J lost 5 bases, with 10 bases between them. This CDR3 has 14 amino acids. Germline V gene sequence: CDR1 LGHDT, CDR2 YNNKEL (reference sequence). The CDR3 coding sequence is TGTGCCAGCAGCCAAGATGGGTCGCGGGAGACCCAGTACTTC. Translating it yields CASSQDGSRETQYF.

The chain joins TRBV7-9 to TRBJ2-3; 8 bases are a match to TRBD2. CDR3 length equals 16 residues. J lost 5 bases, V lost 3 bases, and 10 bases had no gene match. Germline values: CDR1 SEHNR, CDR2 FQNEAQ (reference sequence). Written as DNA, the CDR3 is TGTGCCAGCAGCTTCCCTAGGCGGGAGGTCGGAGATACGCAGTATTTT. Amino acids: CASSFPRREVGDTQYF.

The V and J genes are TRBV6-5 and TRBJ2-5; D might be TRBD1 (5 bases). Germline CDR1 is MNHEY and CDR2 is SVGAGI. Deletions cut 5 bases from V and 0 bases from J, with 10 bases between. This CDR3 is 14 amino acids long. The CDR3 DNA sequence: TGTGCCAGCAGTCGCCAGGGCTACCAAGAGACCCAGTACTTC. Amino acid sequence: CASSRQGYQETQYF.